These 2 T cell receptor beta chains share one sample of origin, sequenced in a study of blood T cell repertoires in COVID-19. Profiling relied on immunoSEQ multiplex PCR, and the TCRdb table lists in-frame clones only, not all of them. The sample lists a few hundred thousand clones; 89% were seen once. Sequencing was performed on peripheral blood. These receptors all stem from a man aged 40-49 years with acute or convalescent COVID-19.

Points on this clone: The junction differs from germline at one of its ends, possibly a read error. The rearrangement joins TRBV7-7 to TRBJ2-7; 8 nucleotides match TRBD1. This CDR3 is 13 amino acids long. Germline CDR1 SSHAT, CDR2 FNYEAQ (reference sequence). Here the CDR3 reads CASSSSGGNEQYF. The CDR3 bases are TGTGCTAGCAGCTCGTCAGGGGGCAACGAGCAGTACTTC.

The chain joins TRBV7-9 to TRBJ2-3, with D possibly TRBD2 on 7 matching bases. Trimming cost V 2 bases and J 4 bases, with 16 bases left between them. Germline-derived CDR1 and CDR2 are SEHNR and FQNEAQ (reference sequence). There are 16 residues in the CDR3. The CDR3 coding sequence is TGTGCCAGCAGCTTATCGTACGGGGGGCGGGCAGATACGCAGTATTTT. It translates to CASSLSYGGRADTQYF.